The table lists the clone carrying this T cell receptor beta chain with many counts. This specimen comes from a study of identical twins. One entry per CDR3 protein, called by TCRdb with MiXCR from the 5' RACE reads. The table shows approximately 410,000 distinct CDR3 sequences, with roughly 18% occurring only once. CDR1 and CDR2 (germline): SGHTA, FQGNSA. Trimming shortened V by 4 bases and J by 0 bases, and 13 bases separated the two germline ends. The CDR3 runs to 15 residues. Sequencing input: naive T cells sorted from blood. The clonotype comes from a man aged 50-60 years in good health. The J gene is TRBJ2-7, the V gene TRBV7-2; a possible D gene is TRBD2 (5 bases). CDR3 nucleotides: TGTGCCAGCAGCTCCCCTGCCGGGGTCTCCTACGAGCAGTACTTC. Translated: CASSSPAGVSYEQYF.